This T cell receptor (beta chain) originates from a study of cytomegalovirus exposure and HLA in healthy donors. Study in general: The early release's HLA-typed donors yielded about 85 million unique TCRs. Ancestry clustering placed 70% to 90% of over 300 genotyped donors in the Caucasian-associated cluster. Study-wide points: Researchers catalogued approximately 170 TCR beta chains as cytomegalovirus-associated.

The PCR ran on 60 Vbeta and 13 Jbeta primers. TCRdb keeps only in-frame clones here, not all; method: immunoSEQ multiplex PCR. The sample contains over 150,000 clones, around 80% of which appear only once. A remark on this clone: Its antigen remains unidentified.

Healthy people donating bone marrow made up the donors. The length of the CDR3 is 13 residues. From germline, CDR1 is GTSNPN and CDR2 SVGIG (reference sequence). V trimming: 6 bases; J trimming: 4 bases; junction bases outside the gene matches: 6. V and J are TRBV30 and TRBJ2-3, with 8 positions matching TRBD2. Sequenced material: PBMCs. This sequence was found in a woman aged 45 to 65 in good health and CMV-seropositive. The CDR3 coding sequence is TGTGCCTGCGGGAGGGCCAGGGCAGATACGCAGTATTTT. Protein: CACGRARADTQYF. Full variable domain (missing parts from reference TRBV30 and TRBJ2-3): SQTIHQWPATLVQPVGSPLSLECTVEGTSNPNLYWYRQAAGRGLQLLFYSVGIGQISSEVPQNLSASRPQDRQFILSSKKLLLSDSGFYLCACGRARADTQYFGPGTRLTVL.